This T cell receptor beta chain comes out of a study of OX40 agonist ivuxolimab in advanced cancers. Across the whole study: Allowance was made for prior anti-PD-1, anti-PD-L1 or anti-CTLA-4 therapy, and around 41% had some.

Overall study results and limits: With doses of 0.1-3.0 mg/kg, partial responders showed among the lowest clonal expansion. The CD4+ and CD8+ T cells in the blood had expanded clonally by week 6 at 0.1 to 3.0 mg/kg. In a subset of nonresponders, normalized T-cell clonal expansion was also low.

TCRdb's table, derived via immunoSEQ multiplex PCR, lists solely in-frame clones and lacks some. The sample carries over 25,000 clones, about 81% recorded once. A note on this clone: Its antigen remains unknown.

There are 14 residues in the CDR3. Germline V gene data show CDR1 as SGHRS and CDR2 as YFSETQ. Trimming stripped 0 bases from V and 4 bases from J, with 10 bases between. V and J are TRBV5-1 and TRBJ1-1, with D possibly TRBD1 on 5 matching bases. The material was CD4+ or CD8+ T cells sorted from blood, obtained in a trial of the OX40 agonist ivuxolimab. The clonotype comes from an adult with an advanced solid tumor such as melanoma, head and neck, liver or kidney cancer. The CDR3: CASSLEGVATEAFF. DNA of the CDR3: TGCGCCAGCAGCTTGGAAGGGGTCGCCACTGAAGCTTTCTTT.